Shown below are 5 T cell receptor beta chains from a single sample sequenced in a study of T cell responses to AZD1222 COVID-19 vaccine. Assay used: immunoSEQ multiplex PCR; TCRdb lists only in-frame clones, some missing. Of some 170,000 clones in the sample, 85% to 90% are singletons; the top ten hold approximately 1.6%. The sequences come from peripheral blood, collected on day 0 of AZD1222 vaccination. The receptors were sampled from an adult in good health.

The V call is TRBV19, the J call TRBJ1-1; no definite D call. CDR3 length: 12 amino acids. CDR1 and CDR2 from the germline V gene are LNHDA and SQIVND (reference sequence). V lost 3 bases and J 1 base, leaving 3 bases between the germline ends. The CDR3: CASSIGNTEAFF. The CDR3 nucleotides are TGTGCCAGTAGTATTGGGAACACTGAAGCTTTCTTT.

This chain connects TRBV28 to TRBJ1-3; D not resolved. Trimming removed 3 bases from V and 7 bases from J, with 7 bases in between. This CDR3 region has 12 residues. Germline V CDR1 and CDR2: MDHEN, SYDVKM. The CDR3 DNA follows: TGTGCCAGCAGTTTTTTCGGGAACACCATATATTTT. Translation gives CASSFFGNTIYF.

The chain recombines TRBV28 with TRBJ2-7, with 9 positions matching TRBD1. The germline V gene encodes CDR1 MDHEN and CDR2 SYDVKM. V lost 3 bases, J lost 3 bases, and 6 bases stayed unmatched. The CDR3 covers 15 residues. CDR3: CASSFDRGAFYEQYV. The CDR3 coding sequence is TGTGCCAGCAGTTTTGACAGGGGGGCTTTCTACGAGCAGTACGTC.

The V call is TRBV4-1, the J call TRBJ1-2; D ambiguous. Trimming removed 3 bases at V and 5 bases at J, with 16 bases between. This CDR3 is 15 amino acids long. Germline assignment: CDR1 MGHRA and CDR2 YSYEKL. The CDR3 nucleotides are TGCGCCAGCAGCCAGGAGAGGGCGGCTTTTTATGGCTACACCTTC. This encodes CASSQERAAFYGYTF.

The gene calls are TRBV19 and TRBJ1-5, with a weak D call TRBD1 (6 bases). The V end was cut by 4 bases, the J end by 4 bases, with 11 bases between. The germline gives CDR1 LNHDA, CDR2 SQIVND (reference sequence). This CDR3 contains 14 residues. CDR3 in DNA: TGTGCCAGTAGTAACACAGGGTGGAATCAGCCCCAGCATTTT. Its translation: CASSNTGWNQPQHF.